The entry below gives a single TCR beta chain sequence along with its context. Its antigen is as yet unknown. The CDR3 consists of 13 residues. The V segment lost 7 bases and the J segment 3 bases; nucleotides outside the gene matches: 5. Germline CDR1 reads SGHRS; CDR2 reads YFSETQ. The PCR ran on 60 Vbeta and 13 Jbeta primers. Some clones are missing from TCRdb's copy, which holds only in-frame ones; the method was immunoSEQ multiplex PCR. The sample includes about 160,000 clones, 85% of them seen just once. The data derive from a study of cytomegalovirus exposure and HLA in healthy donors. The study, taken as a whole, reports: Previously analyzed data showed that most TCR beta V segments were productive at a frequency of about 90% or about 30%.

The sample taken for sequencing was PBMCs. This sequence originates from a boy between 2 and 10 years old in good health and CMV-seronegative. V gene TRBV5-1 combines with J gene TRBJ2-5; 8 bases align to TRBD2. Here the CDR3 reads CASQSGGEETQYF. CDR3 in DNA: TGCGCCAGCCAGTCGGGGGGGGAAGAGACCCAGTACTTC.